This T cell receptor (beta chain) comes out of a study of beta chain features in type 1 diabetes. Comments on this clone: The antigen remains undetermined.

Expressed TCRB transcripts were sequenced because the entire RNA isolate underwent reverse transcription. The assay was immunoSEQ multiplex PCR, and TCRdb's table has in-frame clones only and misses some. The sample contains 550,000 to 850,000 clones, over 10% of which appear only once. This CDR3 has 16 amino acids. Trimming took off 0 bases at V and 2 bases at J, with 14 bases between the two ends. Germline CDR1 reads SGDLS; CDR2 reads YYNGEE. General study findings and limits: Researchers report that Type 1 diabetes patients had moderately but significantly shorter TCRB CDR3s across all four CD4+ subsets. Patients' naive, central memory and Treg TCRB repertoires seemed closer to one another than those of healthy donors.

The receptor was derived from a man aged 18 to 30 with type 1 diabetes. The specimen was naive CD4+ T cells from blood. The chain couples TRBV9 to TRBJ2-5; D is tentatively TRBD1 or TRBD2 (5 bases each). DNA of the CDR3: TGTGCCAGCAGCGTAGCTACAGGAGGTATACAAGAGACCCAGTACTTC. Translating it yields CASSVATGGIQETQYF. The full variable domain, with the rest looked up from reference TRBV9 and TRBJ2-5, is DSGVTQTPKHLITATGQRVTLRCSPRSGDLSVYWYQQSLDQGLQFLIQYYNGEERAKGNILERFSAQQFPDLHSELNLSSLELGDSALYFCASSVATGGIQETQYFGPGTRLLVL.